Below are 30 T cell receptor beta chains sequenced from a single sample in a study of cytomegalovirus exposure and HLA in healthy donors. PCR employed 60 Vbeta and 13 Jbeta primers. Measured with immunoSEQ multiplex PCR; TCRdb has only the in-frame clones, and not every one. The sample has fewer than 40,000 clones; 75% to 85% are singletons. The sequenced material came from PBMCs. These receptors were taken from a woman aged 18-29 years in good health and CMV-seronegative.

This chain uses TRBV6-4 with TRBJ1-5; 8 nucleotides align to TRBD1. Unmatched junction bases numbered 2, after V lost 4 bases and J lost 0 bases. CDR3 length equals 15 residues. In germline, CDR1 is MRHNA, CDR2 SNTAGT. In DNA form, the CDR3 reads TGTGCCAGCAGTGCGACAGGGGATAGCAATCAGCCCCAGCATTTT. Its protein product is CASSATGDSNQPQHF.

This clone was counted once. CDR3: CSVIEQIDQPQHF. CDR3 coding DNA: TGCAGCGTTATAGAACAGATCGATCAGCCCCAGCATTTT. This chain uses TRBV29-1 with TRBJ1-5; no reliable D call. V lost 5 bases to trimming and J lost 5 bases, with 13 bases between them. This CDR3 spans 13 amino acids. Germline V gene data show CDR1 as SQVTM and CDR2 as ANQGSEA.

The genes are TRBV5-1 and TRBJ2-1, with 13 positions matching TRBD2. V dropped 4 bases and J dropped 8; count of bases not matched to a gene: 12. The CDR3 extends over 17 amino acids. CDR1 and CDR2 from the germline V gene are SGHRS and YFSETQ. CDR3 protein: CASSPPGGTSGIDEQFF. The DNA for the CDR3 is TGCGCCAGCAGCCCCCCGGGAGGGACTAGCGGGATTGATGAGCAGTTCTTC.

On this clone itself: Mismatch with germline at one junction end may stem from a read error. The chain links TRBV19 to TRBJ1-5; D possibly corresponds to TRBD1 (6 bases). Looked up from germline, CDR1 is LNHDA and CDR2 is SQIVND (reference sequence). This CDR3 has 15 residues. CDR3 coding DNA: TGTGCCAGTAGTCTTGAGGGGGTAGAGAATCAGCCCCAGAATTTT. It yields the protein CASSLEGVENQPQNF.

The chain combines TRBV10-3 with TRBJ2-7, with D maybe TRBD1 (7 bases). The CDR3 runs 16 residues. Germline values: CDR1 ENHRY, CDR2 SYGVKD. Trimming cost V 5 bases and J 2 bases, with 19 bases left between them. The CDR3 protein is CAISKTGARGPYEQYF. The CDR3 DNA sequence: TGTGCCATCAGTAAAACAGGGGCGCGGGGTCCCTACGAGCAGTACTTC.

The rearrangement uses TRBV2 and TRBJ2-4; TRBD1 agrees at 7 bases. The CDR3 length is 16 residues. Germline V gene data show CDR1 as SNHLY and CDR2 as FYNNEI. With 3 bases clipped from V and 3 bases from J, the junction kept 8 bases outside the gene matches. The CDR3 sequence: CASSERYRGVKNIQYF. CDR3 nucleotides: TGTGCCAGCAGTGAGCGCTACAGGGGAGTCAAAAACATTCAGTACTTC. Full variable domain (rest looked up from reference TRBV2 and TRBJ2-4): EPEVTQTPSHQVTQMGQEVILRCVPISNHLYFYWYRQILGQKVEFLVSFYNNEISEKSEIFDDQFSVERPDGSNFTLKIRSTKLEDSAMYFCASSERYRGVKNIQYFGAGTRLSVL.

The chain recombines TRBV28 with TRBJ2-2; 7 bases are shared with TRBD2. V lost 1 base to trimming and J lost 6 bases; unmatched junction nucleotides: 2. Germline CDR1 and CDR2: MDHEN and SYDVKM. There are 14 residues in the CDR3. Here the CDR3 DNA reads TGTGCCAGCAGTTTATCGGGGGGTTCCGGGGAGCTGTTTTTT. It translates to CASSLSGGSGELFF.

V and J are TRBV19 and TRBJ1-3; D not resolved. The CDR3 has 11 amino acids. V was pared by 9 bases and J by 8 bases, with 11 bases between. Germline CDR1 reads LNHDA; CDR2 reads SQIVND (reference sequence). Written as DNA, the CDR3 is TGTGCCAGCCGCAGAGGAGACACCATATATTTT. This codes for CASRRGDTIYF.

V and J are TRBV28 and TRBJ1-1; 8 bases match TRBD1. The germline CDR1 and CDR2 sequences are MDHEN and SYDVKM. The CDR3 loop spans 13 amino acids. J lost 4 bases, V lost 10 bases, and 8 bases had no gene match. The CDR3 region is CATISGGPTEAFF. CDR3 DNA: TGTGCCACCATATCAGGGGGCCCCACTGAAGCTTTCTTT. Filled out from reference TRBV28 and TRBJ1-1, the complete variable domain reads DVKVTQSSRYLVKRTGEKVFLECVQDMDHENMFWYRQDPGLGLRLIYFSYDVKMKEKGDIPEGYSVSREKKERFSLILESASTNQTSMYLCATISGGPTEAFFGQGTRLTVV.

The chain links TRBV18 to TRBJ2-7, with D possibly being TRBD1 (6 bases). CDR1 KGHSH and CDR2 LQKENI come from the germline V gene. Trimming removed 0 bases at V and 4 bases at J, with 13 bases between. The CDR3 runs 15 residues. The CDR3 spells CASSPPGYRAYEQYF. The CDR3 DNA follows: TGTGCCAGCTCACCACCGGGGTACAGGGCGTACGAGCAGTACTTC.

V usage is TRBV28 and J usage is TRBJ1-1; no clear D. Germline V gene sequence: CDR1 MDHEN, CDR2 SYDVKM. This CDR3 contains 13 residues. Trimming stripped 2 bases from V and 3 bases from J, with 7 bases between. The CDR3, as DNA: TGTGCCAGCAGTTTACCCTTATACACTGAAGCTTTCTTT. This codes for CASSLPLYTEAFF.

The CDR3, as DNA: TGTGCCAGCAGCGTCCAAGCGGGAAGCACAGATACGCAGTATTTT. It translates to CASSVQAGSTDTQYF. The V call is TRBV7-2, the J call TRBJ2-3, with 7 bases fitting TRBD2. The germline CDR1 and CDR2 sequences are SGHTA and FQGNSA. The junction had 5 bases not matched to a gene; V was cut back by 5 bases and J by 0 bases. This CDR3 region has 15 residues.

The CDR3 region is CASRKSQNDYGYTF. For the CDR3, the DNA is TGTGCCAGCAGAAAATCTCAGAACGACTATGGCTACACCTTC. The chain uses TRBV2 and TRBJ1-2; D gene unclear. The germline V gene encodes CDR1 SNHLY and CDR2 FYNNEI. This CDR3 comprises 14 residues. Trimming took 6 bases from V and 3 from J, leaving 14 bases between them.

The chain has TRBV6-5 and TRBJ1-5; the D is unclear. The ends were cut back, 5 bases at V and 7 bases at J, with 12 bases in the middle. Germline CDR1 and CDR2: MNHEY and SVGAGI. This CDR3 spans 13 amino acids. The DNA for the CDR3 is TGTGCCAGCAGTGACCCGCCGGGACAGCCCCAGCATTTT. As protein: CASSDPPGQPQHF.

J is TRBJ2-3 and V is TRBV4-1; the D gene is possibly TRBD2 (6 bases). With 0 bases removed from V and 2 bases from J, the gap between germline ends came to 12 bases. The CDR3 totals 16 residues. CDR1 is MGHRA, CDR2 YSYEKL, per germline. The CDR3 protein is CASSQDQSGHTDTQYF. In DNA form, the CDR3 reads TGCGCCAGCAGCCAAGATCAGAGCGGGCACACAGATACGCAGTATTTT.

The rearrangement uses TRBV6-4 and TRBJ2-2; possible D gene TRBD1, 5 bases. The CDR3 extends over 15 amino acids. Germline CDR1 MRHNA, CDR2 SNTAGT. Trimming cost V 3 bases and J 3 bases, with 11 bases left between them. The DNA for the CDR3 is TGTGCCAGCAGTGATAGGACAATGGACACCGGGGAGCTGTTTTTT. This translates into CASSDRTMDTGELFF.

This chain joins TRBV15 and TRBJ2-7; either TRBD1 or TRBD2 may fit D (6 bases each). The CDR3 has 15 residues. The ends were cut back, 4 bases at V and 2 bases at J, with 15 bases in the middle. Germline V gives CDR1 LNHNV, CDR2 YYDKDF (reference sequence). The CDR3: CATSIEGGRTYEQYF. The CDR3 DNA reads TGTGCCACCAGCATAGAGGGGGGACGGACCTACGAGCAGTACTTC. Looking up the rest from reference TRBV15 and TRBJ2-7 gives the full variable domain: DAMVIQNPRYQVTQFGKPVTLSCSQTLNHNVMYWYQQKSSQAPKLLFHYYDKDFNNEADTPDNFQSRRPNTSFCFLDIRSPGLGDTAMYLCATSIEGGRTYEQYFGPGTRLTVT.

This clone appeared once. The chain carries TRBV5-1 and TRBJ2-5; possible D gene TRBD2, 6 bases. The CDR3 runs 14 residues. Germline V gene sequence: CDR1 SGHRS, CDR2 YFSETQ. V was trimmed by 1 base and J by 2 bases, leaving 9 bases between them. CDR3 region: CASSLSAGQETQYF. CDR3 in DNA: TGCGCCAGCAGCTTGTCTGCGGGGCAAGAGACCCAGTACTTC. The whole variable domain, remainder taken from reference TRBV5-1 and TRBJ2-5, is KAGVTQTPRYLIKTRGQQVTLSCSPISGHRSVSWYQQTPGQGLQFLFEYFSETQRNKGNFPGRFSGRQFSNSRSEMNVSTLELGDSALYLCASSLSAGQETQYFGPGTRLLVL.

Notes on this clone: An end of the junction does not agree with germline; a read error may underlie this. The DNA of the CDR3 is TGTTCCAGCAGCTTAAGGGAGCCCTCCTACGAGCAGTACTTC. Protein sequence: CSSSLREPSYEQYF. The rearrangement links TRBV7-9 to TRBJ2-7, with D perhaps TRBD2 (5 bases). The germline CDR1 and CDR2 sequences are SEHNR and FQNEAQ (reference sequence). The CDR3 loop spans 14 amino acids. Looking up the rest from reference TRBV7-9 and TRBJ2-7 gives the full variable domain: DTGVSQNPRHKITKRGQNVTFRCDPISEHNRLYWYRQTLGQGPEFLTYFQNEAQLEKSRLLSDRFSAERPKGSFSTLEIQRTEQGDSAMYLCSSSLREPSYEQYFGPGTRLTVT.

The chain recombines TRBV6-5 with TRBJ2-1, with 8 bases identical to TRBD1. This CDR3 is 14 amino acids long. Germline loops: CDR1 MNHEY, CDR2 SVGAGI. J was trimmed by 2 bases and V by 4 bases; bases with no gene match: 1. Written as DNA, the CDR3 is TGTGCCAGCAGTTCAGGGGGCGCCTACAATGAGCAGTTCTTC. This encodes CASSSGGAYNEQFF.

The chain is built from TRBV4-3 and TRBJ2-2; D may be TRBD1 (5 bases). Trimming removed 2 bases at V and 4 bases at J, with 14 bases between. Looked up from germline, CDR1 is LGHNA and CDR2 is YSLEER. The CDR3 is 16 amino acids. As DNA, the CDR3 is TGCGCCAGCAGCCAATTCACAGGTGGGGCCACCGGGGAGCTGTTTTTT. Residues: CASSQFTGGATGELFF.

This chain connects TRBV7-3 to TRBJ2-5, with unresolved D. V was cut by 2 bases and J by 1 base, with 8 bases left in between. Looked up from germline, CDR1 is SGHTA and CDR2 is FQGTGA. The CDR3 sequence is 14 residues long. The DNA of the CDR3 is TGTGCCAGCAGCTTAGGCGGTATCCAAGAGACCCAGTACTTC. Translated, it gives CASSLGGIQETQYF. Together with reference TRBV7-3 and TRBJ2-5, the CDR3 gives the full variable domain: GAGVSQTPSNKVTEKGKYVELRCDPISGHTALYWYRQSLGQGPEFLIYFQGTGAADDSGLPNDRFFAVRPEGSVSTLKIQRTERGDSAVYLCASSLGGIQETQYFGPGTRLLVL.

CDR3 DNA: TGTGCCAGCGGCACAGGGCCTTTATCTAGAACAGATACGCAGTATTTT. The encoded protein is CASGTGPLSRTDTQYF. V usage is TRBV25-1 and J usage is TRBJ2-3; possibly TRBD1 for D (6 bases). Trimming removed 8 bases at V and 3 bases at J, with 21 bases between. The germline V gene has CDR1 MGHDK and CDR2 SYGVNS. The CDR3 runs 16 residues.

The J gene is TRBJ2-4, the V gene TRBV12-5; the D gene is possibly TRBD1 (7 bases). V lost 5 bases and J 6 bases, leaving 17 bases between the germline ends. Germline CDR1 LGHNT, CDR2 FRNRAP. The CDR3 contains 15 residues. CDR3 residues: CASGKDGGQRNIQYF. The CDR3, as DNA: TGTGCTAGTGGTAAGGACGGGGGACAGAGAAACATTCAGTACTTC.

This chain uses TRBV30 with TRBJ1-2; a weak D match, TRBD1 (5 bases). The V end lost 8 bases, the J end lost 0 bases, and 10 bases lay between the germline ends. CDR1 is GTSNPN, CDR2 SVGIG, per germline (reference sequence). This CDR3 is built from 12 residues. CDR3 region: CAGPGANYGYTF. CDR3 DNA sequence: TGTGCCGGGCCGGGGGCTAACTATGGCTACACCTTC.

This sequence joins TRBV19 and TRBJ2-5; no clear D gene. CDR1 is LNHDA and CDR2 is SQIVND in the germline V gene (reference sequence). V dropped 4 bases and J dropped 5 bases, with 14 bases sitting between them. The CDR3 has 14 residues. The chain's CDR3 is CASSSQDIYETQYF. The CDR3 coding sequence is TGTGCCAGTAGTAGCCAAGACATCTATGAGACCCAGTACTTC.

The chain is built from TRBV9 and TRBJ1-1; 9 bases line up with TRBD1. Unmatched junction bases numbered 5, after V lost 4 bases and J lost 1 base. This CDR3 has 15 amino acids. Germline V gene sequence: CDR1 SGDLS, CDR2 YYNGEE. CDR3 residues: CASSPTGGPNTEAFF. As DNA, the CDR3 is TGTGCCAGCAGCCCAACAGGGGGCCCGAACACTGAAGCTTTCTTT.

The genes are TRBV27 and TRBJ2-2; D is uncertain. With 3 bases removed from V and 1 base from J, the gap between germline ends came to 6 bases. The CDR3 covers 14 residues. In germline, CDR1 is MNHEY, CDR2 SMNVEV (reference sequence). The CDR3 region is CASSLTRNTGELFF. The CDR3, as DNA: TGTGCCAGCAGTTTGACAAGGAACACCGGGGAGCTGTTTTTT.

J is TRBJ1-2 and V is TRBV19, with 7 bases that match TRBD1. The CDR3 covers 13 residues. Germline CDR1 LNHDA, CDR2 SQIVND (reference sequence). The trim removed 7 bases at V and 8 bases at J, leaving 10 bases unmatched. The CDR3 is CASTVDRECGYTF. DNA of the CDR3: TGTGCCAGTACCGTCGACAGGGAATGCGGCTACACCTTC.

This clone came up once. The chain uses TRBV9 and TRBJ2-1; 11 nucleotides agree with TRBD2. With 2 bases clipped from V and 5 bases from J, the junction kept 3 bases outside the gene matches. CDR1 and CDR2 (germline): SGDLS, YYNGEE. The CDR3 extends over 15 amino acids. The CDR3 reads CASSVSGGAHNEQFF. CDR3 bases: TGTGCCAGCAGCGTTAGCGGGGGGGCCCACAATGAGCAGTTCTTC. Based on the CDR3 plus reference TRBV9 and TRBJ2-1, the full variable domain is DSGVTQTPKHLITATGQRVTLRCSPRSGDLSVYWYQQSLDQGLQFLIQYYNGEERAKGNILERFSAQQFPDLHSELNLSSLELGDSALYFCASSVSGGAHNEQFFGPGTRLTVL.